The 20 T cell receptor beta chains listed next were all sequenced from one sample in a study of cytomegalovirus exposure and HLA in healthy donors. Both 60 Vbeta primers and 13 Jbeta primers went into the PCR. The protocol was immunoSEQ multiplex PCR, while the TCRdb copy is restricted to in-frame clones and leaves out a portion. The data hold 100,000 to 150,000 clones, with around 77% observed a single time. Sequencing input: PBMCs. Receptors originate from a man aged 30-40 years in good health and CMV-seronegative.

The V gene is TRBV28, the J gene TRBJ2-5, with TRBD1 as a possible D gene (5 bases). V was trimmed by 5 bases and J by 0 bases, leaving 13 bases between them. Germline CDR1 MDHEN, CDR2 SYDVKM. The CDR3 contains 15 residues. Written as DNA, the CDR3 is TGTGCCAGCAGTGCACCCGACAGATACCAAGAGACCCAGTACTTC. It encodes CASSAPDRYQETQYF.

This clone was counted between two and nine times. This chain links TRBV6-1 with TRBJ1-4; D is possibly TRBD1 (6 bases). The CDR3 sequence is 14 residues long. Looked up from germline, CDR1 is MNHNS and CDR2 is SASEGT. The V end was cut by 8 bases, the J end by 4 bases, with 14 bases between. DNA for the CDR3: TGTGCCAGCGGATTGGACAGCTTTAATGAAAAACTGTTTTTT. Protein: CASGLDSFNEKLFF.

The chain is built from TRBV6-1 and TRBJ2-7; weak D call: TRBD1 (6 bases). Germline CDR1 reads MNHNS; CDR2 reads SASEGT. The CDR3 contains 13 residues. The V end lost 6 bases, the J end lost 6 bases, and 15 bases lay between the germline ends. The CDR3 reads CASRLGTPPEQYF. The CDR3 DNA reads TGTGCCAGCAGGTTGGGGACACCACCCGAGCAGTACTTC.

This chain uses TRBV2 with TRBJ1-2; the D is unclear. The germline V gene has CDR1 SNHLY and CDR2 FYNNEI. The CDR3 runs to 12 residues. Trimming removed 7 bases at V and 0 bases at J, with 6 bases between. Here the CDR3 reads CASITSNYGYTF. In DNA form, the CDR3 reads TGTGCCAGCATCACTTCTAACTATGGCTACACCTTC.

This chain uses TRBV11-3 with TRBJ2-1; the D gene is possibly TRBD1 (6 bases). Looked up from germline, CDR1 is SGHNT and CDR2 is YENEEA. V was clipped by 5 bases and J by 8 bases, with 16 bases between them. CDR3 length: 14 residues. In DNA, the CDR3 is TGTGCCAGCAGCCCACAACAGGGTTTGGATGAGCAGTTCTTC. Amino acids: CASSPQQGLDEQFF.

DNA for the CDR3: TGTGCCAGCAGTGAACCCAGGGGACCGACTAATGAAAAACTGTTTTTT. This translates into CASSEPRGPTNEKLFF. The chain combines TRBV25-1 with TRBJ1-4; D might be TRBD1 (6 bases). CDR1 and CDR2 (germline): MGHDK, SYGVNS. V was pared by 2 bases and J by 2 bases, with 12 bases between. The CDR3 covers 16 residues.

This clone was seen only once. The rearrangement links TRBV6-1 to TRBJ1-5; the D is unclear. The CDR3 has 16 residues. From germline, CDR1 is MNHNS and CDR2 SASEGT. Trimming took 0 bases from V and 2 from J, leaving 11 bases between them. This chain's CDR3 is CASSEAARIGNQPQHF. The CDR3 DNA reads as TGTGCCAGCAGTGAAGCGGCCAGGATAGGCAATCAGCCCCAGCATTTT.

V usage is TRBV11-2 and J usage is TRBJ1-6, with 7 bases matching TRBD1. This CDR3 has 16 residues. J gave up 3 bases and V 6 bases, and 8 bases lay outside the gene matches. Germline V gene data show CDR1 as SGHAT and CDR2 as FQNNGV. The CDR3 region has the DNA TGTGCCAGCAGGGTAGAGGGGGCAAACTATAATTCACCCCTCCACTTT. Its protein is CASRVEGANYNSPLHF. Combining the CDR3 with reference TRBV11-2 and TRBJ1-6 gives the whole variable domain EAGVAQSPRYKIIEKRQSVAFWCNPISGHATLYWYQQILGQGPKLLIQFQNNGVVDDSQLPKDRFSAERLKGVDSTLKIQPAKLEDSAVYLCASRVEGANYNSPLHFGNGTRLTVT.

The gene calls are TRBV10-3 and TRBJ2-1; D possibly corresponds to TRBD2 (7 bases). This CDR3 comprises 15 residues. The V end lost 3 bases, the J end lost 4 bases, and 13 bases lay between the germline ends. CDR1 and CDR2 from the germline V gene are ENHRY and SYGVKD. The CDR3 spells CAISDHRGAYNEQFF. The CDR3 DNA reads as TGTGCCATCAGTGACCACCGGGGGGCTTACAATGAGCAGTTCTTC.

Only a few counts were recorded for this clone. DNA of the CDR3: TGCGCCAGCAGCCAAGATTGGCAGTTCTATGGCTACACCTTC. Its protein is CASSQDWQFYGYTF. The J gene is TRBJ1-2, the V gene TRBV4-3; D gene unclear. The CDR3 is made up of 14 amino acids. Trimming removed 0 bases at V and 4 bases at J, with 9 bases between. Per germline, CDR1 LGHNA and CDR2 YSLEER.

The chain is built from TRBV7-2 and TRBJ2-3; 8 positions agree with TRBD1. The V and J ends lost 2 bases and 2 bases, in that order; junction bases with no gene match: 12. Germline-derived CDR1 and CDR2 are SGHTA and FQGNSA. This CDR3 has 18 amino acids. CDR3 coding DNA: TGTGCCAGCAGCTTATGGTCCAGGGGGCAGGGAGCCACAGATACGCAGTATTTT. This gives the protein CASSLWSRGQGATDTQYF.

The rearrangement links TRBV28 to TRBJ2-7; 8 bases are a match to TRBD1. Trimming cost V 7 bases and J 6 bases; bases outside gene matches: 11. The CDR3 spans 14 residues. Germline V lookup: CDR1 MDHEN, CDR2 SYDVKM. CDR3 DNA: TGTGCCAGCATCAACACGGGACAGGCTCCCGAGCAGTACTTC. Protein: CASINTGQAPEQYF.

This clone was counted between two and nine times. The chain carries TRBV6-6 and TRBJ1-1; 9 bases line up with TRBD1. J lost 7 bases, V lost 7 bases, and 13 bases had no gene match. CDR3 length: 15 amino acids. The germline V gene has CDR1 MNHNY and CDR2 SVGAGI (reference sequence). The CDR3 sequence is CASTQANRGLGEAFF. The CDR3 DNA sequence: TGTGCCAGCACCCAGGCTAACAGGGGGCTGGGTGAAGCTTTCTTT.

This rearrangement joins TRBV4-3 to TRBJ1-1; TRBD1 might be the D (5 bases). Germline-derived CDR1 and CDR2 are LGHNA and YSLEER. With 4 bases removed from V and 5 bases from J, the gap between germline ends came to 14 bases. The CDR3 is made up of 14 amino acids. Here the CDR3 DNA reads TGCGCCAGCAGCCCGGGAGGGGCTTGGACTGAAGCTTTCTTT. Translation: CASSPGGAWTEAFF.

V usage is TRBV27 and J usage is TRBJ1-6; possible D gene TRBD1, 5 bases. Trimming cost V 6 bases and J 8 bases, with 11 bases left between them. Per the germline V gene, CDR1 is MNHEY and CDR2 is SMNVEV (reference sequence). This CDR3 comprises 13 residues. The CDR3 region has the DNA TGTGCCAGCAGCGGCAGGGACTATTCACCCCTCCACTTT. As protein: CASSGRDYSPLHF.

The rearrangement joins TRBV4-1 to TRBJ2-5, with 8 bases identical to TRBD1. The junction had 10 bases not matched to a gene; V was cut back by 0 bases and J by 4 bases. The germline CDR1 and CDR2 sequences are MGHRA and YSYEKL. The CDR3 runs to 17 residues. This CDR3 is CASSQDPGQAWRETQYF. The CDR3 coding sequence is TGCGCCAGCAGCCAAGATCCGGGACAGGCCTGGAGAGAGACCCAGTACTTC.

This chain links TRBV6-6 with TRBJ1-5; a weak D match, TRBD1 (5 bases). Germline CDR1 and CDR2: MNHNY and SVGAGI (reference sequence). Trimming took off 4 bases at V and 3 bases at J, with 7 bases between the two ends. The CDR3 runs 13 residues. The CDR3 spells CASSSGFNQPQHF. CDR3 in DNA: TGTGCCAGCAGTTCAGGGTTCAATCAGCCCCAGCATTTT.

This clone was seen a handful of times. The chain employs TRBV4-3 and TRBJ1-5; D gene ambiguous. Per the germline V gene, CDR1 is LGHNA and CDR2 is YSLEER. Trimming left V 0 bases short and J 3 bases short, with 9 bases between. CDR3 size: 15 residues. CDR3 sequence: CASSQDTVSNQPQHF. CDR3 sequence (DNA): TGCGCCAGCAGCCAAGATACAGTCTCCAATCAGCCCCAGCATTTT.

V and J are TRBV5-6 and TRBJ2-3, with D possibly matching TRBD2 (5 bases). Germline V gene lookup returns CDR1 SGHDT and CDR2 YYEEEE. CDR3 length: 16 amino acids. The V and J ends lost 0 bases and 2 bases respectively, with 13 bases between them. CDR3 sequence (DNA): TGTGCCAGCAGCTTGGTTGTAGCGAGGGACACAGATACGCAGTATTTT. Amino acid sequence: CASSLVVARDTDTQYF.

This rearrangement joins TRBV6-5 to TRBJ2-7; perhaps TRBD2 as D (5 bases). CDR3 length: 14 residues. CDR1 is MNHEY and CDR2 is SVGAGI in the germline V gene. Trimming stripped 4 bases from V and 3 bases from J, with 13 bases between. The CDR3 nucleotides read TGTGCCAGCAGTTTCGCGGACGGGGACTACGAGCAGTACTTC. Translating gives CASSFADGDYEQYF.